Following are 2 T cell receptor beta chains from one sample sequenced in a study of CD8+ T cells in alopecia areata. The sequencing template was cDNA reverse transcribed from extracted RNA. Sequenced by immunoSEQ multiplex PCR; TCRdb stores in-frame clones only, minus some. The sample lists fewer than 250,000 clones; approximately 45% were seen once. The treatment denotes: oral pan-JAK inhibitor, 5-10 mg twice daily. The starting material was CD4+ T cells sorted from blood, obtained between weeks 36 and 40, from a patient treated with tofacitinib. The source is a human donor with alopecia areata.

The chain recombines TRBV6-5 with TRBJ2-1; a weak D match, TRBD2 (6 bases). The germline CDR1 and CDR2 sequences are MNHEY and SVGAGI. This CDR3 is 14 amino acids long. V was trimmed by 5 bases and J by 3 bases, leaving 11 bases between them. CDR3: CASSRKGLYNEQFF. In nucleotides, the CDR3 is TGTGCCAGCAGTCGCAAGGGACTCTACAATGAGCAGTTCTTC.

This clone occurred a few times. The chain uses TRBV29-1 and TRBJ2-5; D is ambiguous. V lost 3 bases and J 1 base, leaving 9 bases between the germline ends. Germline V gene data show CDR1 as SQVTM and CDR2 as ANQGSEA. CDR3 size: 13 residues. The CDR3 loop is CSVDRSTQETQYF. CDR3 nucleotides: TGCAGCGTTGATAGGTCCACCCAAGAGACCCAGTACTTC.